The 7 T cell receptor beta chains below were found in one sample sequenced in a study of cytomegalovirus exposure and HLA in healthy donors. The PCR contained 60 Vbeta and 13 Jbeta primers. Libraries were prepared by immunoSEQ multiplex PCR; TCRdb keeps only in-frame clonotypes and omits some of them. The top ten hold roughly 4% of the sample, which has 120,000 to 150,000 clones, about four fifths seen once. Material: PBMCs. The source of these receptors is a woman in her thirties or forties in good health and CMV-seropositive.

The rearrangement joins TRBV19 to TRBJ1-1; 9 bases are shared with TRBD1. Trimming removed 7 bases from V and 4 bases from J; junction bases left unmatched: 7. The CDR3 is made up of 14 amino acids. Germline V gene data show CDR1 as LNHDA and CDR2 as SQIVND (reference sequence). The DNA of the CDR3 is TGTGCCAGTATTCCGACAGGGGGTGGCACTGAAGCTTTCTTT. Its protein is CASIPTGGGTEAFF.

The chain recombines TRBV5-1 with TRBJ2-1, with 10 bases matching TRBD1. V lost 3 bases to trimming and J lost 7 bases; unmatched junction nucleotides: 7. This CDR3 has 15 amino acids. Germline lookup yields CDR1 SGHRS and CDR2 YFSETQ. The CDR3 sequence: CASSWGTGVLNEQFF. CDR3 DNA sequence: TGCGCCAGCAGCTGGGGGACAGGGGTGTTAAATGAGCAGTTCTTC. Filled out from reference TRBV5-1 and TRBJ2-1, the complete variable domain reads KAGVTQTPRYLIKTRGQQVTLSCSPISGHRSVSWYQQTPGQGLQFLFEYFSETQRNKGNFPGRFSGRQFSNSRSEMNVSTLELGDSALYLCASSWGTGVLNEQFFGPGTRLTVL.

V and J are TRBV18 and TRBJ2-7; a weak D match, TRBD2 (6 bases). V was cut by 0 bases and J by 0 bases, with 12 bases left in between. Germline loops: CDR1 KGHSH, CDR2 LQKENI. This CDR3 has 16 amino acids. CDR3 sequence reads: CASSPPSGLRSYEQYF. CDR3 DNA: TGTGCCAGCTCACCACCTTCCGGACTACGCTCCTACGAGCAGTACTTC.

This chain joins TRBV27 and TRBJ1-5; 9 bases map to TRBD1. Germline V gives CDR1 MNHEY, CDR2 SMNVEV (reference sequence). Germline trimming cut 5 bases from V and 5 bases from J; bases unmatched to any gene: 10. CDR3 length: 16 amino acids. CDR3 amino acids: CASSVSGTGNDQPQHF. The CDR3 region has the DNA TGTGCCAGCAGTGTTTCCGGGACAGGGAACGATCAGCCCCAGCATTTT.

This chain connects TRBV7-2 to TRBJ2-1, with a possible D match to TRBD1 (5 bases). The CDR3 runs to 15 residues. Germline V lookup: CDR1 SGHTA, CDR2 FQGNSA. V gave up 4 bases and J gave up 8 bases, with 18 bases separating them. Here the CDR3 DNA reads TGTGCCAGCAGCTCCCTACCAGGTAGGGGCGATGAGCAGTTCTTC. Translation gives CASSSLPGRGDEQFF.

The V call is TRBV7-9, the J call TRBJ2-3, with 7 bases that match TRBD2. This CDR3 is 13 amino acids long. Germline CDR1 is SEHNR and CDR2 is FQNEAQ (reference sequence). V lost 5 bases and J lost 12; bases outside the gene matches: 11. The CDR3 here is CASSDGWGTKQYF. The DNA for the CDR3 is TGTGCCAGCAGCGACGGGTGGGGGACTAAACAGTATTTT.

CDR3 residues: CASSKAGSGGKETQYF. CDR3 DNA sequence: TGTGCCAGCAGCAAAGCGGGGTCAGGAGGTAAAGAGACCCAGTACTTC. V and J are TRBV21-1 and TRBJ2-5; TRBD2, the table's D call, was not compared with the DNA. TRBV21-1 is an annotated pseudogene. CDR3 length equals 16 residues.